The clone carrying this T cell receptor beta chain was recorded at least ten times. Its specificity is not known. The data are from a study of T cells in Graves' hyperthyroidism and ophthalmopathy. From RNA transcripts, TCR beta CDR3 regions were amplified. First-round RT-PCR targeting the TCR CDR3 was performed with the HTBI primer set. TCRdb reanalysed the multiplex PCR reads using MiXCR and keeps one entry per CDR3 protein. The sample comprises roughly 530,000 distinct CDR3 sequences, about 15% of which are singletons, and around 17% rests with the top ten. The V end lost 5 bases, the J end lost 0 bases, and 11 bases lay between the germline ends. Germline CDR1 DFQATT, CDR2 SNEGSKA (reference sequence). The CDR3 runs to 14 residues. Study-level points and caveats: Blood also contained most expanded thyroid clonotypes above 0.001.

The source is a woman aged 18-29 years with Graves' ophthalmopathy. Specimen: blood. This chain connects TRBV20-1 to TRBJ2-4; a weak D match, TRBD2 (6 bases). As DNA, the CDR3 is TGCAGTGCTTGGAACGGGGGAGCCAAAAACATTCAGTACTTC. As protein: CSAWNGGAKNIQYF.